The source of this T cell receptor beta chain is a study of T-cell memory formation after mild COVID-19. Overall study findings and caveats: Contracting CD4+ clones sat mainly in CM and EM; CD8+ in EMRA.

Via MiXCR, TCRdb re-called the 5' RACE reads, giving one row per CDR3 protein. The sample shows over 450,000 distinct CDR3 sequences, 20% of them seen only once. Comments on this clonotype: Its antigen is undetermined.

Germline V lookup: CDR1 MNHEY, CDR2 SMNVEV (reference sequence). Trimming removed 2 bases from V and 4 bases from J; junction bases left unmatched: 2. The CDR3 spans 14 residues. The V call is TRBV27, the J call TRBJ1-2, with 9 bases fitting TRBD1. This clonotype was obtained from an adult woman who had mild COVID-19 (a few samples of this study predate the infection). Cell type and time point are not known. The specimen was PBMCs or a T cell subset sorted from them (not recorded which). CDR3 nucleotides: TGTGCCAGCAGTTTAGACAGGGGGACCTATGGCTACACCTTC. This encodes CASSLDRGTYGYTF.